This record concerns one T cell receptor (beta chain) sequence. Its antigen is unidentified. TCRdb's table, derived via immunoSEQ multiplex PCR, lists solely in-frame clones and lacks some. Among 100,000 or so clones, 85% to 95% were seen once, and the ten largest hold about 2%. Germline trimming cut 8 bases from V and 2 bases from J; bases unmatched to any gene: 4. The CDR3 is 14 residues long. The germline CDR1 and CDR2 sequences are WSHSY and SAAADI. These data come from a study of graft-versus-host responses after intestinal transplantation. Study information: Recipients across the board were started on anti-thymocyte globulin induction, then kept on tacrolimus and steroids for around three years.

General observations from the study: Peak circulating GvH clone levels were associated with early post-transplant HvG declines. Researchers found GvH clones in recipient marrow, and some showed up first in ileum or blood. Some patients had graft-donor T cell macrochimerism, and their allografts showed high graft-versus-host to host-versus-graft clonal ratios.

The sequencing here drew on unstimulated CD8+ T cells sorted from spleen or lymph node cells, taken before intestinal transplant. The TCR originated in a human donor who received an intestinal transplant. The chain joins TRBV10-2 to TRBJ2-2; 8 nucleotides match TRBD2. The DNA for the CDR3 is TGCGCCAGCGCCAGCGGGGGAAACACCGGGGAGCTGTTTTTT. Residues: CASASGGNTGELFF.